Following are 21 T cell receptor beta chains from one sample sequenced in a study of Graves' ophthalmopathy and Graves' hyperthyroidism. Amplification from RNA transcripts yielded the TCR beta CDR3 regions. The first round was an RT-PCR with HTBI primers, and the second round was a multiplex PCR. TCRdb re-derived calls from the multiplex PCR reads in MiXCR, one entry per CDR3 protein. The profile covers 650,000 to 900,000 distinct CDR3 sequences, with approximately 40% appearing a single time and approximately 43% taken by the ten largest. What was sequenced was peripheral blood. The origin of the receptors is an adult man with Graves' ophthalmopathy.

The gene calls are TRBV29-1 and TRBJ2-7; 7 bases align to TRBD1. Germline V gene sequence: CDR1 SQVTM, CDR2 ANQGSEA. J lost 5 bases, V lost 8 bases, and 12 bases had no gene match. The CDR3 loop spans 13 amino acids. The CDR3 DNA reads as TGCAGCCCGGGGACAGCACCCCTGGACGAGCAGTACTTC. This gives the protein CSPGTAPLDEQYF.

This clonotype appeared a single time. The V call is TRBV7-2, the J call TRBJ1-3, with 7 bases fitting TRBD1. The CDR3 extends over 16 amino acids. CDR1 is SGHTA and CDR2 is FQGNSA in the germline V gene. Germline trimming cut 5 bases from V and 2 bases from J; bases unmatched to any gene: 9. CDR3 DNA: TGTGCCAGCAGCCTCTCGACCGGGACAGCTGGAAACACCATATATTTT. Its translation is CASSLSTGTAGNTIYF.

V usage is TRBV7-9 and J usage is TRBJ2-7; 7 positions match TRBD1. With 5 bases clipped from V and 2 bases from J, the junction kept 6 bases outside the gene matches. From germline, CDR1 is SEHNR and CDR2 FQNEAQ (reference sequence). The CDR3 is 14 residues long. DNA for the CDR3: TGTGCCAGCAGCCATAAGGGACAGACCTACGAGCAGTACTTC. It specifies CASSHKGQTYEQYF.

The rearrangement links TRBV7-2 to TRBJ2-7; weak D call: TRBD1 (7 bases). This CDR3 spans 15 amino acids. V shed 3 bases and J shed 3 bases, with 15 bases lying between them. Looked up from germline, CDR1 is SGHTA and CDR2 is FQGNSA. CDR3 region: CASSLQGGMDYEQYF. In DNA form, the CDR3 reads TGTGCCAGCAGCTTGCAGGGGGGAATGGACTACGAGCAGTACTTC.

Turning to this clonotype: A much larger clone is a single base away; this may be a read error. Given the absence of the conserved phenylalanine or tryptophan at the CDR3 end, a read error is likely. This chain's CDR3 is CASSRGYNTEAFL. The CDR3 DNA reads as TGTGCCAGCAGTCGGGGCTACAACACTGAAGCTTTCCTT. This rearrangement joins TRBV2 to TRBJ1-1; D possibly corresponds to TRBD1 (5 bases). CDR3 length: 13 residues. Trimming removed 5 bases from V and 2 bases from J, with 9 bases in between. Germline values: CDR1 SNHLY, CDR2 FYNNEI.

The J gene is TRBJ2-5, the V gene TRBV11-2, with no clear D. Trimming took 6 bases from V and 5 from J, leaving 13 bases between them. The CDR3 runs 13 residues. Germline assignment: CDR1 SGHAT and CDR2 FQNNGV. Here the CDR3 reads CASSFHRTETQYF. The CDR3 nucleotides are TGTGCCAGCAGTTTCCACCGGACGGAGACCCAGTACTTC.

The sample holds many counts of this clonotype. The rearrangement uses TRBV5-4 and TRBJ2-5; D uncertain. CDR1 is SGHNT, CDR2 YYREEE, per germline (reference sequence). V lost 0 bases and J 5 bases, leaving 8 bases between the germline ends. CDR3 size: 13 residues. CDR3 sequence reads: CASSLEGRETQYF. The CDR3 bases are TGTGCCAGCAGCTTGGAAGGCCGGGAGACCCAGTACTTC.

The gene calls are TRBV30 and TRBJ2-7, with unresolved D. V shed 0 bases and J shed 6 bases, with 9 bases lying between them. The CDR3 is made up of 12 amino acids. CDR1 and CDR2 (germline): GTSNPN, SVGIG (reference sequence). CDR3 nucleotide sequence: TGTGCCTGGAGTGTATACGGCTCCGAGCAGTACTTC. Translated, it gives CAWSVYGSEQYF. Full variable domain (remainder filled in from reference TRBV30 and TRBJ2-7): SQTIHQWPATLVQPVGSPLSLECTVEGTSNPNLYWYRQAAGRGLQLLFYSVGIGQISSEVPQNLSASRPQDRQFILSSKKLLLSDSGFYLCAWSVYGSEQYFGPGTRLTVT.

This clonotype was observed many times. V usage is TRBV2 and J usage is TRBJ1-5; D call uncertain. The CDR3 consists of 14 residues. Germline V gene data show CDR1 as SNHLY and CDR2 as FYNNEI. Trimming shortened V by 3 bases and J by 2 bases, and 8 bases separated the two germline ends. The CDR3 sequence: CASSETLGNQPQHF. CDR3 nucleotides: TGTGCCAGCAGTGAGACGTTAGGCAATCAGCCCCAGCATTTT. The complete variable domain, with remaining parts taken from reference TRBV2 and TRBJ1-5, reads EPEVTQTPSHQVTQMGQEVILRCVPISNHLYFYWYRQILGQKVEFLVSFYNNEISEKSEIFDDQFSVERPDGSNFTLKIRSTKLEDSAMYFCASSETLGNQPQHFGDGTRLSIL.

The sample holds one count of this clonotype. This chain connects TRBV15 to TRBJ1-3; D perhaps matches TRBD1 (5 bases). Germline lookup yields CDR1 LNHNV and CDR2 YYDKDF (reference sequence). V lost 0 bases to trimming and J lost 3 bases, with 9 bases between them. This CDR3 has 15 residues. CDR3 nucleotide sequence: TGTGCCACCAGCAGAGATCGGGGGAATGGAAACACCATATATTTT. It translates to CATSRDRGNGNTIYF.

The chain joins TRBV20-1 to TRBJ2-7; D might be TRBD1 (5 bases). Trimming took 0 bases from V and 8 from J, leaving 14 bases between them. This CDR3 region has 13 residues. CDR1 is DFQATT and CDR2 is SNEGSKA in the germline V gene (reference sequence). CDR3 loop: CSARDPPGLKQYF. The DNA of the CDR3 is TGCAGTGCTAGAGATCCCCCAGGGCTTAAGCAGTACTTC.

On this clonotype: A much more abundant neighbour one base away suggests this may be a read error. V is TRBV15 and J is TRBJ1-1, with D unclear. The germline gives CDR1 LNHNV, CDR2 YYDKDF (reference sequence). The CDR3 loop spans 11 amino acids. V lost 1 base and J 7 bases, leaving 4 bases between the germline ends. The CDR3 loop reads CATSRVVEAFF. Here the CDR3 DNA reads TGTGCCACCAGCAGAGTGGTTGAAGCTTTCTTT.

The CDR3: CASLGQGVYEQYF. In DNA form, the CDR3 reads TGTGCCAGCCTCGGACAGGGGGTTTACGAGCAGTACTTC. The chain uses TRBV7-9 and TRBJ2-7; 10 bases fit TRBD1. V gave up 8 bases and J gave up 4 bases; unmatched junction bases: 5. From germline, CDR1 is SEHNR and CDR2 FQNEAQ (reference sequence). The CDR3 is 13 residues long.

This clonotype was detected a few times. V usage is TRBV25-1 and J usage is TRBJ2-2; D not certain. The V and J ends lost 7 bases and 8 bases respectively, with 5 bases between them. CDR1 is MGHDK and CDR2 is SYGVNS in the germline V gene. The CDR3 consists of 10 residues. The CDR3 region is CASMWGELFF. CDR3 nucleotide sequence: TGTGCCAGCATGTGGGGGGAGCTGTTTTTT.

Concerning this clonotype: One end of the junction fails to match germline, which may point to a read error. The chain employs TRBV5-6 and TRBJ1-2, with D possibly matching TRBD1 (5 bases). Germline values: CDR1 SGHDT, CDR2 YYEEEE. The CDR3 is 13 residues long. The chain's CDR3 is CASVPGLSYGYTF. CDR3 nucleotide sequence: TGCGCCAGCGTACCGGGACTAAGCTATGGCTACACCTTC.

The chain links TRBV25-1 to TRBJ2-5, with a possible D match to TRBD2 (7 bases). The CDR3 length is 13 residues. V shed 3 bases and J shed 7 bases, with 12 bases lying between them. Germline V lookup: CDR1 MGHDK, CDR2 SYGVNS. The CDR3 region is CASSEGGRGTQYF. The CDR3 DNA is TGTGCCAGCAGTGAGGGGGGGCGCGGGACCCAGTACTTC.

The chain carries TRBV11-2 and TRBJ1-5; no clear D. CDR1 and CDR2 from the germline V gene are SGHAT and FQNNGV. The CDR3 extends over 15 amino acids. V dropped 5 bases and J dropped 2 bases, with 13 bases sitting between them. Here the CDR3 reads CASSRSPGRNQPQHF. CDR3 coding DNA: TGTGCCAGCAGCCGTAGTCCTGGGCGCAATCAGCCCCAGCATTTT.

This clonotype has ten or more counts. The V and J genes are TRBV24-1 and TRBJ1-3; tentative D call: TRBD1 (6 bases). V lost 7 bases, J lost 0 bases, and 9 bases lay in between. Germline V CDR1 and CDR2: KGHDR, SFDVKD. The CDR3 extends over 14 amino acids. The CDR3 DNA reads as TGTGCCACCAGCCTGACAGGCTCTGGAAACACCATATATTTT. Amino acid sequence: CATSLTGSGNTIYF.

The V gene is TRBV11-2, the J gene TRBJ1-2; 8 bases are a match to TRBD1. V lost 2 bases and J lost 7; bases outside the gene matches: 12. The CDR3 runs to 16 residues. In germline, CDR1 is SGHAT, CDR2 FQNNGV. For the CDR3, the DNA is TGTGCCAGCAGCTTAACAGGAGAGACCCAGGGGGCTGGCTACACCTTC. As protein: CASSLTGETQGAGYTF.

The chain carries TRBV20-1 and TRBJ2-5; tentatively, D is TRBD1 (7 bases). Germline V CDR1 and CDR2: DFQATT, SNEGSKA (reference sequence). CDR3 length equals 13 residues. V shed 0 bases and J shed 5 bases, with 10 bases lying between them. CDR3: CSAREEGAETQYF. The CDR3 bases are TGCAGTGCTAGAGAGGAGGGGGCTGAGACCCAGTACTTC.

The J gene is TRBJ2-7, the V gene TRBV12-3 or TRBV12-4, with D perhaps given as TRBD1 or TRBD2 (5 bases each). This CDR3 is 14 amino acids long. Trimming shortened V by 5 bases and J by 5 bases, and 16 bases separated the two germline ends. Here the CDR3 reads CASSIGASLNEQYF. The CDR3 DNA reads as TGTGCCAGCAGTATTGGGGCTAGCCTCAACGAGCAGTACTTC.